This T cell receptor (beta chain) was sequenced for a study of T cells in Graves' hyperthyroidism and ophthalmopathy. Concerning this clonotype itself: The antigen is not known.

Amplified regions were TCR beta CDR3 sequences from RNA transcripts. A set of HTBI primers served as the primers for a first-round RT-PCR of the TCR CDR3. TCRdb fed the multiplex PCR reads into MiXCR, producing one record per CDR3 protein. The table shows hundreds of thousands of distinct CDR3 sequences, with around 15% occurring only once. General study points: Researchers report that a 13 V-J model separated ophthalmopathy from stable hyperthyroidism.

Pregnant or lactating patients were excluded, as were those with uncontrolled infection or other autoimmune disease. Extraction of PBMCs used 10 ml of fresh peripheral blood. Sequencing was carried out using blood. This TCR derives from a woman between 18 and 30 years old with Graves' hyperthyroidism.

CDR3 protein: CSANRRDRVGYTF. CDR3 nucleotide sequence: TGCAGTGCTAACCGCCGGGACAGGGTTGGCTACACCTTC. The chain has TRBV20-1 and TRBJ1-2, with 9 bases fitting TRBD1. The CDR3 spans 13 residues. Trimming removed 4 bases from V and 7 bases from J; junction bases left unmatched: 7. The germline CDR1 and CDR2 sequences are DFQATT and SNEGSKA (reference sequence).